What follows are 12 T cell receptor beta chains derived from one specimen sequenced in a study of T cell changes during pregnancy in multiple sclerosis. Repertoires were generated with immunoSEQ multiplex PCR, while TCRdb's copy carries only in-frame clones and drops some. The sample gives about 52,000 clones, 90% to 95% of which show up once; roughly 0.37% is in the top ten. The sample consisted of CD4+ T cells from peripheral blood mononuclear cells, taken before pregnancy. The origin of the receptors is a female donor with multiple sclerosis, enrolled in a pregnancy study.

The gene calls are TRBV2 and TRBJ2-7, with D possibly being TRBD1 (7 bases). Looked up from germline, CDR1 is SNHLY and CDR2 is FYNNEI. Trimming cost V 8 bases and J 0 bases, with 20 bases left between them. The CDR3 runs to 16 residues. The CDR3 region is CASGGRRDSSSYEQYF. The CDR3 bases are TGTGCCAGCGGGGGGCGGCGGGACAGCAGCTCCTACGAGCAGTACTTC.

The CDR3 bases are TGCAGCGTTGGGGACATCTTAACCGACAGGGCTTCTTATGGCTACACCTTC. The encoded protein is CSVGDILTDRASYGYTF. V is TRBV29-1 and J is TRBJ1-2; the match to TRBD1 covers 7 bases. Per the germline V gene, CDR1 is SQVTM and CDR2 is ANQGSEA. Trimming at V came to 4 bases and at J to 5 bases, leaving 19 bases not matched to a gene. The CDR3 contains 17 residues.

This rearrangement joins TRBV28 to TRBJ1-1, with 8 bases lining up with TRBD1. This CDR3 is 15 amino acids long. V lost 5 bases and J lost 1; bases outside the gene matches: 6. Germline V lookup: CDR1 MDHEN, CDR2 SYDVKM. In DNA form, the CDR3 reads TGTGCCAGCAGTCCACCGGGACAGGCGAACACTGAAGCTTTCTTT. Its protein is CASSPPGQANTEAFF.

V is TRBV19 and J is TRBJ2-6; TRBD1 might be the D (6 bases). CDR1 and CDR2 from the germline V gene are LNHDA and SQIVND (reference sequence). The V end was cut by 5 bases, the J end by 0 bases, with 8 bases between. The CDR3 totals 15 residues. The CDR3 protein is CASSVTGSGANVLTF. The DNA for the CDR3 is TGTGCCAGTAGTGTGACAGGCTCTGGGGCCAACGTCCTGACTTTC.

This clone turned up a few times. The gene calls are TRBV7-9 and TRBJ2-5, with TRBD2 matching over 7 bases. CDR3 size: 17 residues. Germline CDR1 and CDR2: SEHNR and FQNEAQ (reference sequence). The J segment lost 5 bases and the V segment lost 0 bases, leaving 12 bases of the junction unmatched. The CDR3 sequence: CASSLAWQRDGGETQYF. Here the CDR3 DNA reads TGTGCCAGCAGCTTAGCATGGCAGCGGGATGGCGGGGAGACCCAGTACTTC.

This chain uses TRBV5-4 with TRBJ2-1; D ambiguous. There are 13 residues in the CDR3. The V gene's germline CDR1 is SGHNT and CDR2 YYREEE (reference sequence). Trimming stripped 0 bases from V and 7 bases from J, with 8 bases between. The CDR3 nucleotides are TGTGCCAGCAGCTTGGTTTTCCAGAATGAGCAGTTCTTC. This translates into CASSLVFQNEQFF.

The chain carries TRBV2 and TRBJ2-5, with 7 bases that match TRBD2. Germline lookup yields CDR1 SNHLY and CDR2 FYNNEI. After removal of 5 bases from V and 7 bases from J, the junction contained 7 bases not matched to a gene. The CDR3 has 13 residues. CDR3 amino acids: CASSTGLEGTQYF. Here the CDR3 DNA reads TGTGCCAGCAGTACCGGACTAGAAGGGACCCAGTACTTC.

The V and J genes are TRBV27 and TRBJ2-1; possible D gene TRBD2, 5 bases. The V end was cut by 6 bases, the J end by 3 bases, with 15 bases between. Germline V gene sequence: CDR1 MNHEY, CDR2 SMNVEV (reference sequence). The CDR3 consists of 15 residues. CDR3 coding DNA: TGTGCCAGCAGACGGACTCCCGATTACTACAATGAGCAGTTCTTC. Amino acid sequence: CASRRTPDYYNEQFF.

In nucleotides, the CDR3 is TGTGCCAGCGCTGTGCCCGGGACAGGGTGGAACACCATATATTTT. This translates into CASAVPGTGWNTIYF. The chain has TRBV6-1 and TRBJ1-3; 9 bases match TRBD1. The CDR3 extends over 15 amino acids. The trim removed 8 bases at V and 7 bases at J, leaving 12 bases unmatched. Germline CDR1 reads MNHNS; CDR2 reads SASEGT.

This clone was detected a few times. The rearrangement uses TRBV27 and TRBJ2-7; D is ambiguous. The V and J ends lost 5 bases and 6 bases respectively, with 17 bases between them. The CDR3 extends over 14 amino acids. The germline V gene has CDR1 MNHEY and CDR2 SMNVEV (reference sequence). CDR3 nucleotide sequence: TGTGCCAGCAGTCCCCGAGAGCTGCTGGTCGAGCAGTACTTC. Its translation: CASSPRELLVEQYF.

The chain carries TRBV7-8 and TRBJ2-1; 15 bases are shared with TRBD2. The ends lost 5 bases at V and 8 bases at J; junction bases unmatched: 10. Germline assignment: CDR1 SGHVS and CDR2 FQNEAQ. This CDR3 comprises 17 residues. The DNA for the CDR3 is TGTGCCAGCAGCGGAGGAGGAGGACTAGCGGGGGGGGATGAGCAGTTCTTC. Encoded protein: CASSGGGGLAGGDEQFF.

The rearrangement uses TRBV10-3 and TRBJ1-4; 9 bases align to TRBD1. The V segment lost 4 bases and the J segment 8 bases; nucleotides outside the gene matches: 8. CDR3 length: 15 amino acids. Germline V gene sequence: CDR1 ENHRY, CDR2 SYGVKD. This chain's CDR3 is CAISAGTGRGEKLFF. The CDR3 DNA is TGTGCCATCAGTGCCGGGACAGGGCGAGGGGAAAAACTGTTTTTT.